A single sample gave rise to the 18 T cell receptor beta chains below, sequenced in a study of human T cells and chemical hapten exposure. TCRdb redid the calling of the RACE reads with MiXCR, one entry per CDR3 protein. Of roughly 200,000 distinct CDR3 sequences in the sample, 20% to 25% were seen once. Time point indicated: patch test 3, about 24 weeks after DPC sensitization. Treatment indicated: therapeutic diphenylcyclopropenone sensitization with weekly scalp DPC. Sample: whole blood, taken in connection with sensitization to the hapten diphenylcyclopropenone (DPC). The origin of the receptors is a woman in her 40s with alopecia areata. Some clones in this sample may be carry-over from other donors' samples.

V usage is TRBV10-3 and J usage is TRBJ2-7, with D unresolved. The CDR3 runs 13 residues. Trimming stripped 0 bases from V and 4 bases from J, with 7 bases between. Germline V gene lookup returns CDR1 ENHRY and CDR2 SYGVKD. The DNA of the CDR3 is TGTGCCATCAGTGAGTCGAGTCTTTACGAGCAGTACTTC. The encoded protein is CAISESSLYEQYF.

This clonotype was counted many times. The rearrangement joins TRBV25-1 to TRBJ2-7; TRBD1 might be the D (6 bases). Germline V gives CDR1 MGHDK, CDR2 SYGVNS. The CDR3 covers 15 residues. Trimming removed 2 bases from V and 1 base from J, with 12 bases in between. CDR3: CASSEVGARSYEQYF. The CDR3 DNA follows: TGTGCCAGCAGTGAAGTGGGGGCTAGGTCCTACGAGCAGTACTTC.

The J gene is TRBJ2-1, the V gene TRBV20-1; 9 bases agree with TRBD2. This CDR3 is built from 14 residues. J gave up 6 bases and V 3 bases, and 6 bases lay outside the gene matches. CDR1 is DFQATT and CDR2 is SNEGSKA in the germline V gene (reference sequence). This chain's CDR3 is CSASRASGTNEQFF. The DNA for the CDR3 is TGCAGTGCTAGTCGGGCTAGCGGGACCAATGAGCAGTTCTTC.

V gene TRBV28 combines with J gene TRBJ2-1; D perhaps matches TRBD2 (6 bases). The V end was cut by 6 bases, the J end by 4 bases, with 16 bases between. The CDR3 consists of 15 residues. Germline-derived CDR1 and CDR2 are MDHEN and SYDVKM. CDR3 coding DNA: TGTGCCAGCAGCTCCGGGACTTTAATATACAATGAGCAGTTCTTC. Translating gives CASSSGTLIYNEQFF.

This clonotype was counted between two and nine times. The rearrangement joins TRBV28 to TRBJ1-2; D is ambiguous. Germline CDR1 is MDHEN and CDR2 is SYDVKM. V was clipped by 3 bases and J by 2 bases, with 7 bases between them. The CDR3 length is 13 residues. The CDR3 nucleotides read TGTGCCAGCAGTTTCGGGCAGAACTATGGCTACACCTTC. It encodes CASSFGQNYGYTF.

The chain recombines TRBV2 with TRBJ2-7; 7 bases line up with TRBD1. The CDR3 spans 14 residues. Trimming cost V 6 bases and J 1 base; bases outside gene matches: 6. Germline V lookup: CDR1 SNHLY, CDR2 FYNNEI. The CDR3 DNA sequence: TGTGCCAGCAGGTCCGACAGGGCGTCCTACGAGCAGTACTTC. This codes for CASRSDRASYEQYF.

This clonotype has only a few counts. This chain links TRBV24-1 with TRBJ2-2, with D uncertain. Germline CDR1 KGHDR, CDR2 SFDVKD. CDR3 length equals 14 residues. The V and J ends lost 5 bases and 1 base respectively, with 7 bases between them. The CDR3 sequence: CATSAEMNTGELFF. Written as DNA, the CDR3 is TGTGCCACCAGTGCGGAAATGAACACCGGGGAGCTGTTTTTT.

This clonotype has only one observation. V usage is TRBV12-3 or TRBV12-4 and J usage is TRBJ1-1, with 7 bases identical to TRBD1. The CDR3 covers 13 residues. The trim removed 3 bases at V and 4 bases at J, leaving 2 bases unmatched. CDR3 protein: CASSFNRGTEAFF. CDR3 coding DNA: TGTGCCAGCAGTTTTAACAGGGGCACTGAAGCTTTCTTT.

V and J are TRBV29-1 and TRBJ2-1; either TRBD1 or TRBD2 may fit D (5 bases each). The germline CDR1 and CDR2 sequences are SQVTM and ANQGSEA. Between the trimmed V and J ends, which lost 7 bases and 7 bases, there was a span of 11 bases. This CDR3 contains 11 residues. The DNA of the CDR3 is TGCAGCGCCCCCGGGGCGAATGAGCAGTTCTTC. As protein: CSAPGANEQFF.

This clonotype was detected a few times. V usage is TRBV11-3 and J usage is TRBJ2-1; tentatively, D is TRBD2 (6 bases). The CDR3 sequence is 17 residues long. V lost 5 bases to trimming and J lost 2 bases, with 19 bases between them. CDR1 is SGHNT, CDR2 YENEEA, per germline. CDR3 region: CASSPGGGRDPYNEQFF. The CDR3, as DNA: TGTGCCAGCAGCCCCGGGGGAGGACGTGACCCCTACAATGAGCAGTTCTTC. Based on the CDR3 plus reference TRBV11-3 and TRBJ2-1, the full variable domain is EAGVVQSPRYKIIEKKQPVAFWCNPISGHNTLYWYLQNLGQGPELLIRYENEEAVDDSQLPKDRFSAERLKGVDSTLKIQPAELGDSAVYLCASSPGGGRDPYNEQFFGPGTRLTVL.

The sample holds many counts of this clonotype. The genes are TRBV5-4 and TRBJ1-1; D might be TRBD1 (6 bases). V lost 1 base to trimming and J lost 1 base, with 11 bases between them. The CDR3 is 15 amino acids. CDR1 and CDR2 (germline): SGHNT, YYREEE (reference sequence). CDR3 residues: CASSLKTGPNTEAFF. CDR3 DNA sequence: TGTGCCAGCAGCTTGAAGACAGGCCCGAACACTGAAGCTTTCTTT.

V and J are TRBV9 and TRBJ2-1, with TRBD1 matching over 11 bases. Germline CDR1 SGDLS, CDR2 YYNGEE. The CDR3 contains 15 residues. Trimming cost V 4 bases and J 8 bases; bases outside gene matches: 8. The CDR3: CASSPGTGGTYEQFF. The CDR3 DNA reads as TGTGCCAGCAGCCCCGGGACAGGGGGGACGTATGAGCAGTTCTTC.

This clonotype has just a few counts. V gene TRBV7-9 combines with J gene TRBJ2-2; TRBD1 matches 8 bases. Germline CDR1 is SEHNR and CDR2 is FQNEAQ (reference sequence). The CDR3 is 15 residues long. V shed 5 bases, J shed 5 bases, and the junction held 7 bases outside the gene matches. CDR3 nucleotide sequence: TGTGCCAGCAGCACTGGACAGGGAGTTACCGGGGAGCTGTTTTTT. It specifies CASSTGQGVTGELFF.

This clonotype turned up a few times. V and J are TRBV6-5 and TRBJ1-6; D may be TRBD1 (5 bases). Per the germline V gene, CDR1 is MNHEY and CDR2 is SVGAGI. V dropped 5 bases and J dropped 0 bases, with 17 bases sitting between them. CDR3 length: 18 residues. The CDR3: CASSGDSKISSYNSPLHF. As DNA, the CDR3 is TGTGCCAGCAGTGGGGACTCCAAGATCAGCTCCTATAATTCACCCCTCCACTTT.

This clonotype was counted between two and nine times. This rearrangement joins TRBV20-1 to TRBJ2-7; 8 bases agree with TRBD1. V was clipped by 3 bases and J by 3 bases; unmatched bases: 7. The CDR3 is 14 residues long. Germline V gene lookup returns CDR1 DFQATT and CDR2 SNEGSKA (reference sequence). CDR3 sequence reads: CSARGTGNFYEQYF. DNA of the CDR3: TGCAGTGCTAGGGGGACAGGTAATTTCTACGAGCAGTACTTC.

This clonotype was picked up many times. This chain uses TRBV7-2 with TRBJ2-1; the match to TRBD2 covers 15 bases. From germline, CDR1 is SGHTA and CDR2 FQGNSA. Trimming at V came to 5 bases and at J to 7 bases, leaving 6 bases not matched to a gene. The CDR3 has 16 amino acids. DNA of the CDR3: TGTGCCAGCAGCGCCCCCGGGACTAGCGGGAGGAATGAGCAGTTCTTC. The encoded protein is CASSAPGTSGRNEQFF.

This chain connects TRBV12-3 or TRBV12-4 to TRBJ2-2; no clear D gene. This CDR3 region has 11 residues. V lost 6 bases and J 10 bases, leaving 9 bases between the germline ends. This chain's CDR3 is CASSLVAELFF. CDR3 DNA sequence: TGTGCCAGCAGCCTGGTAGCGGAGCTGTTTTTT.

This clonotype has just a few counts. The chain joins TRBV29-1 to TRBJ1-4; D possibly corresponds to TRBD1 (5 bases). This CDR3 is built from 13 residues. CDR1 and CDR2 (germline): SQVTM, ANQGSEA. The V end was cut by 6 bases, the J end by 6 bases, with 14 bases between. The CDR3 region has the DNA TGCAGCGTGCAGGGTACGGACGATGAAAAACTGTTTTTT. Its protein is CSVQGTDDEKLFF. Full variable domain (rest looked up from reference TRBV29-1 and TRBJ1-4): SAVISQKPSRDICQRGTSLTIQCQVDSQVTMMFWYRQQPGQSLTLIATANQGSEATYESGFVIDKFPISRPNLTFSTLTVSNMSPEDSSIYLCSVQGTDDEKLFFGSGTQLSVL.